Here is one T cell receptor (beta chain) with its context. The CDR3 totals 15 residues. Germline values: CDR1 SGDLS, CDR2 YYNGEE. V was pared by 1 base and J by 7 bases, with 14 bases between. Authors' analysis steps: Amplification with reference gene primers provided the estimates of nucleated cell counts. The repertoire was sequenced with immunoSEQ multiplex PCR; TCRdb's copy has only in-frame clones and lacks some. For V, J and clone size, that table is used; D and trimming come from the DNA. The sample consists of roughly 170,000 clones, approximately 90% of them appearing once. Patients of the Seattle cohort, enrolled during active infection, were followed longitudinally. This sample stems from a study of blood T cell repertoires in COVID-19. About the research overall: Samples of COVID-19 (acute and convalescent) were obtained from the United States, Italy and Spain. The analysed material was cDNA or gDNA that came from T cells, B-cell-depleted T cells, or PBMCs.

The sample consisted of peripheral blood. This receptor was taken from a woman in her seventies with COVID-19, enrolled during active disease. The chain joins TRBV9 to TRBJ2-2, with D perhaps matching TRBD1 (6 bases). CDR3 coding DNA: TGTGCCAGCAGCGTAATGGGGGCGCGGATCGGGGAGCTGTTTTTT. Its translation: CASSVMGARIGELFF.